This TCR beta chain was recovered during a study of response to subunit inactivated influenza vaccine. Whole-study findings and limits: Only a handful of new T cells, the authors suggested, are recruited with each seasonal influenza vaccination.

Details on this clonotype: What it recognizes is unknown.

Each CDR3 protein gets one entry after TCRdb re-called the RT-PCR reads with MiXCR. The sample gives about 700,000 distinct CDR3 sequences, 14% of which show up once; 7.5% to 8% is in the top ten. There are 16 residues in the CDR3. CDR1 is MNHNS and CDR2 is SASEGT in the germline V gene. V was trimmed by 5 bases and J by 5 bases, leaving 19 bases between them. Sequenced material: PBMCs from blood, taken approximately 15 days before vaccination. The receptor's source is a man aged 45-65 years who received an inactivated influenza vaccine. The chain uses TRBV6-1 and TRBJ2-1, with D uncertain. Here the CDR3 DNA reads TGTGCCAGCAGTACCAGTTCTAGATGGCCGAACAATGAGCAGTTCTTC. Protein sequence: CASSTSSRWPNNEQFF.